This record covers a single T cell receptor beta chain. Its specificity is not known. The sample comes from a study of early T cells in non-severe SARS-CoV-2 infection. About the study: The authors sequenced bulk RNA from unsorted whole blood, leaving chains unpaired. Study-wide results and caveats: VDJdb matching favored anti-spike CD8 responses, missing private and CD4 specificities.

The CDR3 totals 14 residues. The ends were cut back, 5 bases at V and 4 bases at J, with 13 bases in the middle. Individual cDNA molecules were tagged with unique molecular identifiers. MiXCR, applied by TCRdb to the 5' RACE reads, yields one record per CDR3 protein. The sample shows more than 80,000 distinct CDR3 sequences, roughly 15% of them seen only once. Sequencing input: whole blood. V gene TRBV12-3 or TRBV12-4 combines with J gene TRBJ2-3; D possibly matches TRBD1 or TRBD2 (5 bases each). This clonotype was obtained from an adult who was a healthcare worker with PCR-confirmed SARS-CoV-2 infection or an uninfected control (not recorded which). CDR3 bases: TGTGCCAGCAGTCTCGGGACGTCGGCAGATACGCAGTATTTT. It is translated as CASSLGTSADTQYF.